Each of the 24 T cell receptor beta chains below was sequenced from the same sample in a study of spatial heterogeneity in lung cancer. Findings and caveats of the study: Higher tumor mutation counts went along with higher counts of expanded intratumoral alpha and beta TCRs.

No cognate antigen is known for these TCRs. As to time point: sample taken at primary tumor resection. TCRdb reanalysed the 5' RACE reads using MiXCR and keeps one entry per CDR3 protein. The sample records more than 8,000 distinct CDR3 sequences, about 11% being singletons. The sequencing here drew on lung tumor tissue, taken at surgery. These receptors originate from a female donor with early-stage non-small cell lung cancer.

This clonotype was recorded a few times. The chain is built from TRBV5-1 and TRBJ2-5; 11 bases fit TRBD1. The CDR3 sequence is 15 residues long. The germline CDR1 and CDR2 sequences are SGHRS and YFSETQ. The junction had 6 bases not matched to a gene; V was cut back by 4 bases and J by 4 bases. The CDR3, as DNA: TGCGCCAGCAGCGAAGGACAGGGGGCGAGAGAGACCCAGTACTTC. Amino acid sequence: CASSEGQGARETQYF.

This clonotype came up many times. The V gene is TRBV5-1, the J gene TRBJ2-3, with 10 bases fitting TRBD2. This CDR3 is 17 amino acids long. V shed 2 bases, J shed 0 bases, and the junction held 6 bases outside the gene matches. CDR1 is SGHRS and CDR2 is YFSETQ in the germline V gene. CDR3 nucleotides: TGCGCCAGCAGCTTTGCTAGCGGGGGAGGTAGCACAGATACGCAGTATTTT. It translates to CASSFASGGGSTDTQYF.

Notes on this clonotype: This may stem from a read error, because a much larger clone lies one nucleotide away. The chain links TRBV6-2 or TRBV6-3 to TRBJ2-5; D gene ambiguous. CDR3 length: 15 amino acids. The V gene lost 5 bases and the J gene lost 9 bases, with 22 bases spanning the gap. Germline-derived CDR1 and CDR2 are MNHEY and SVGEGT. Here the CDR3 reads CASSPRQSPGASQYF. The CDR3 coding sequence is TGTGCCAGCAGTCCCCGGCAGAGTCCTGGTGCTTCCCAGTACTTC.

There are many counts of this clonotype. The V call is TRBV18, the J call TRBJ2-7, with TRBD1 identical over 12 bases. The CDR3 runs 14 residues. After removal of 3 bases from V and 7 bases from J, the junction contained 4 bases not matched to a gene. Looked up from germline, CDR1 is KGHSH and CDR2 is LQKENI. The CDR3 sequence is CASSPGQGAREQYF. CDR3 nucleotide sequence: TGTGCCAGCTCACCGGGACAGGGGGCGCGAGAGCAGTACTTC.

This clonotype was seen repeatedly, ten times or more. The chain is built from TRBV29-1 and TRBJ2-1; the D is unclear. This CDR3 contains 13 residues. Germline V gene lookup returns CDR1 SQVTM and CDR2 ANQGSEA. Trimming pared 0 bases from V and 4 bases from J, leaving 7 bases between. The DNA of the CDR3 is TGCAGCGTTGAAGAAAGTCCATACAATGAGCAGTTCTTC. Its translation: CSVEESPYNEQFF.

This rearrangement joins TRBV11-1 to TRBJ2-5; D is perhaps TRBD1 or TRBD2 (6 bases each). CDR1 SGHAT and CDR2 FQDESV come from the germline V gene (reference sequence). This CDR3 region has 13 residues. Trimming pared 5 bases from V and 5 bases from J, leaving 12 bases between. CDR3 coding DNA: TGTGCCAGCAGCCCGGGGGCGCGGGAGACCCAGTACTTC. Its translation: CASSPGARETQYF. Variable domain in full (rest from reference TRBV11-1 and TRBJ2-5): EAEVAQSPRYKITEKSQAVAFWCDPISGHATLYWYRQILGQGPELLVQFQDESVVDDSQLPKDRFSAERLKGVDSTLKIQPAELGDSAMYLCASSPGARETQYFGPGTRLLVL.

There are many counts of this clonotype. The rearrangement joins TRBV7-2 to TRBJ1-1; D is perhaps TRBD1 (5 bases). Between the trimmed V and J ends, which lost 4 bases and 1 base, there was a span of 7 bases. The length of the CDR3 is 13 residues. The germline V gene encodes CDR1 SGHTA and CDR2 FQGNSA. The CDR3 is CASSSRANTEAFF. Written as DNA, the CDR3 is TGTGCCAGCAGCTCCAGGGCGAACACTGAAGCTTTCTTT.

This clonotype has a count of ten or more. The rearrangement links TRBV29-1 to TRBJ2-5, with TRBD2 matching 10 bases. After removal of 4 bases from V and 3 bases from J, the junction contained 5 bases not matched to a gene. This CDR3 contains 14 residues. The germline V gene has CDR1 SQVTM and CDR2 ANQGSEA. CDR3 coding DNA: TGCAGCGTTGTGCTCAGCGGGAGGGAAGAGACCCAGTACTTC. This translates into CSVVLSGREETQYF. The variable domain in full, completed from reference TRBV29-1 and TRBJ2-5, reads SAVISQKPSRDICQRGTSLTIQCQVDSQVTMMFWYRQQPGQSLTLIATANQGSEATYESGFVIDKFPISRPNLTFSTLTVSNMSPEDSSIYLCSVVLSGREETQYFGPGTRLLVL.

CDR3 bases: TGCAGTGCCCCGGGGCCCCATGCAACTAATGAAAAACTGTTTTTT. This encodes CSAPGPHATNEKLFF. This chain connects TRBV20-1 to TRBJ1-4; a weak D match, TRBD1 (5 bases). The V and J ends lost 6 bases and 0 bases respectively, with 14 bases between them. This CDR3 contains 15 residues. CDR1 and CDR2 from the germline V gene are DFQATT and SNEGSKA (reference sequence).

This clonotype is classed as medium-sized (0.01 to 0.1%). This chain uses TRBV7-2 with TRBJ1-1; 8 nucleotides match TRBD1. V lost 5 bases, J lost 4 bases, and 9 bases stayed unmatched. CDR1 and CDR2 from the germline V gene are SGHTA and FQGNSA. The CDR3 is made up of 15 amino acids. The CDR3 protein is CASSPQGGVGTEAFF. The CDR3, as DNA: TGTGCCAGCAGCCCACAGGGGGGAGTTGGCACTGAAGCTTTCTTT.

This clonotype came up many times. CDR3: CASSLAARLETQYF. DNA for the CDR3: TGTGCCAGCAGCTTGGCGGCTAGACTGGAGACCCAGTACTTC. The V and J genes are TRBV5-8 and TRBJ2-5, with D unresolved. Germline CDR1 reads SGHTS; CDR2 reads YDEGEE. The ends were cut back, 0 bases at V and 5 bases at J, with 11 bases in the middle. The CDR3 contains 14 residues.

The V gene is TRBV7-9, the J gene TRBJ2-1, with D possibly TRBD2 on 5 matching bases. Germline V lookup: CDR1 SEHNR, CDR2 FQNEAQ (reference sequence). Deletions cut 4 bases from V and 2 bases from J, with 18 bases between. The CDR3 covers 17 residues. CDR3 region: CASSSPRQRETYNEQFF. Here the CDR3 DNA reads TGTGCCAGCAGCTCTCCCCGCCAACGGGAAACCTACAATGAGCAGTTCTTC.

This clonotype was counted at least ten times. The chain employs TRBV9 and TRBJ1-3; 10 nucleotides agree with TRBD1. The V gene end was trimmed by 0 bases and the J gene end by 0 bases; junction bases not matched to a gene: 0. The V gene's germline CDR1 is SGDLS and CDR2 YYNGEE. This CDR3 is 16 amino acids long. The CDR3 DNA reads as TGTGCCAGCAGCGTAGGGACAGGGGGCTCTGGAAACACCATATATTTT. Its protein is CASSVGTGGSGNTIYF.

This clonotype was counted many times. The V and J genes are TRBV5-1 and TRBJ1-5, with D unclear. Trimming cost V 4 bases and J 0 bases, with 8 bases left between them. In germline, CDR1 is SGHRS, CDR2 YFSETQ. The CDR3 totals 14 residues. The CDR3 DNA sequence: TGCGCCAGCAGCAGCGGGGATAGCAATCAGCCCCAGCATTTT. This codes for CASSSGDSNQPQHF.

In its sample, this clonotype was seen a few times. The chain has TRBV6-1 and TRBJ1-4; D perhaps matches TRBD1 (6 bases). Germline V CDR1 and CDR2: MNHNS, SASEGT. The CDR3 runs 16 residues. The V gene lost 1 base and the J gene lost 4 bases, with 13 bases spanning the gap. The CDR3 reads CASSEVLQGFNEKLFF. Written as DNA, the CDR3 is TGTGCCAGCAGTGAAGTACTCCAGGGGTTTAATGAAAAACTGTTTTTT.

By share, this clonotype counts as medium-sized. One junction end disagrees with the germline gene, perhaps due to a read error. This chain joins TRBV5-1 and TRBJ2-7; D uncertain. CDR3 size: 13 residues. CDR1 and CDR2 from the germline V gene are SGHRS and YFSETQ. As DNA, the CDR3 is TGCGCCAGCAGCTTAGGCTCTACCTACGAGCGGTACTTC. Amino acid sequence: CASSLGSTYERYF.

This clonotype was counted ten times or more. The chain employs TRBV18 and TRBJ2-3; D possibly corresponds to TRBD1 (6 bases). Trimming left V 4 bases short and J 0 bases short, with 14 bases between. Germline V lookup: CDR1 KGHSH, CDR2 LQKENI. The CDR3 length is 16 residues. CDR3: CASSLQGTGSTDTQYF. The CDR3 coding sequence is TGTGCCAGCTCACTCCAGGGGACGGGTAGCACAGATACGCAGTATTTT.

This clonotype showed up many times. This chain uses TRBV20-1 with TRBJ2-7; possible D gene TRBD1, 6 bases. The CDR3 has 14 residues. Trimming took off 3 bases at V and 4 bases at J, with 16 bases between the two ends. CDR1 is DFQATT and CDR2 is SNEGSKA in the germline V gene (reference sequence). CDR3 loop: CSASGDTNLYEQYF. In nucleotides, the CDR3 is TGCAGTGCTAGTGGGGACACCAACTTGTACGAGCAGTACTTC.

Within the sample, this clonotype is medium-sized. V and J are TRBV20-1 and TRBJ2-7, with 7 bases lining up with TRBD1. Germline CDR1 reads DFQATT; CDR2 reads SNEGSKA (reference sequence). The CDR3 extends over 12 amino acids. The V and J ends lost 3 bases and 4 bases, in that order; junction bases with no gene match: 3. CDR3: CSASTGVYEQYF. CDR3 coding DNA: TGCAGTGCTAGTACAGGGGTGTACGAGCAGTACTTC.

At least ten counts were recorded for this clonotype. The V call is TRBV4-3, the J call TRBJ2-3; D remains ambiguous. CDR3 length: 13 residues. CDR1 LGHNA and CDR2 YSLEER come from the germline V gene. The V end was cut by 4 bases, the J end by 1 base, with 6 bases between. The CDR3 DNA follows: TGCGCCAGCAGCCCGACCGGCACAGATACGCAGTATTTT. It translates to CASSPTGTDTQYF.

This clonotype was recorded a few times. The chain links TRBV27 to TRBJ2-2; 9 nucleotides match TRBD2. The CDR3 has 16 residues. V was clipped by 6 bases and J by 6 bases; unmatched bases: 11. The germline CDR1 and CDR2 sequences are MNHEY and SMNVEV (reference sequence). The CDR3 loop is CASSRAGTSMAGELFF. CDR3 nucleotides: TGTGCCAGCAGCCGTGCCGGGACTAGCATGGCCGGGGAGCTGTTTTTT.

CDR3 DNA: TGTGCCAGCAGCCAAGAACGAGCGGGGGACTCCTACGAGCAGTACTTC. Translation gives CASSQERAGDSYEQYF. This chain links TRBV4-2 with TRBJ2-7; 8 nucleotides agree with TRBD2. CDR1 and CDR2 (germline): LGHNA, YNFKEQ. The CDR3 runs to 16 residues. With V trimmed by 0 bases and J by 0 bases, 4 bases remained unmatched.

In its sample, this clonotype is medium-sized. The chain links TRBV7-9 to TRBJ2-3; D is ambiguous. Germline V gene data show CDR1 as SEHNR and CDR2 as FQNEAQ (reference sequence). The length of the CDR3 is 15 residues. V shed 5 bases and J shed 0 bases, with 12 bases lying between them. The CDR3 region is CASSLSTVSTDTQYF. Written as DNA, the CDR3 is TGTGCCAGCAGCCTTTCGACGGTTAGCACAGATACGCAGTATTTT. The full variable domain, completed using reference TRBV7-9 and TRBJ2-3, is DTGVSQNPRHKITKRGQNVTFRCDPISEHNRLYWYRQTLGQGPEFLTYFQNEAQLEKSRLLSDRFSAERPKGSFSTLEIQRTEQGDSAMYLCASSLSTVSTDTQYFGPGTRLTVL.

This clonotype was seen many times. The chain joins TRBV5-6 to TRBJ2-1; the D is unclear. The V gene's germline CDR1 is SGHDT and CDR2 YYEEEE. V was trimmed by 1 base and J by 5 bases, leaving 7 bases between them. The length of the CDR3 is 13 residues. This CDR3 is CASSLRPNNEQFF. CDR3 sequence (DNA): TGTGCCAGCAGCTTGAGGCCTAACAATGAGCAGTTCTTC.